A selection of T cell receptor beta chains follows, all from one sample in a study of PD-1 blockade in classical Hodgkin lymphoma. Sequenced by immunoSEQ multiplex PCR; TCRdb stores in-frame clones only, minus some. Of 46,000 or so clones in the sample, 80% were seen once. The specimen was peripheral blood mononuclear cells (PBMCs), collected before the second cycle of nivolumab. The origin of the receptors is a human donor with classical Hodgkin lymphoma. The conserved cysteine and the conserved F or W are not part of the CDR3 here. Size is stated for part of the rows, as once, few or many counts, or as a class when the clone is expanded.

CDR3: ASSPSDRYYEQY; V: TRBV6-5; size: few; J: TRBJ2-7
CDR3: ASTPAGGLGEKLF; V: TRBV6-1; size: .; J: TRBJ1-4
CDR3: ATSPLANTEAF; V: TRBV10-3; size: once; J: TRBJ1-1
CDR3: ASTNRGDTEAF; V: TRBV6-5; size: few; J: TRBJ1-1
CDR3: ATSRDRGASSSYNSPLH; V: TRBV15; size: .; J: TRBJ1-6
CDR3: AGPPTNYGYT; V: TRBV28; size: .; J: TRBJ1-2
CDR3: ASSFKVAGVRETQY; V: TRBV5-1; size: .; J: TRBJ2-5
CDR3: ASSLRGIAGVYNEQF; V: TRBV19; size: .; J: TRBJ2-1
CDR3: ASSPGVGGTDTQY; V: TRBV7-3; size: once; J: TRBJ2-3
CDR3: ASRADRDGADPYEQY; V: TRBV5-1; size: .; J: TRBJ2-7
CDR3: ASSVGGGLTKAF; V: TRBV9; size: .; J: TRBJ1-1
CDR3: ASSLVGGSTEAF; V: TRBV27; size: .; J: TRBJ1-1
CDR3: ASSLAGDGYT; V: TRBV5-1; size: .; J: TRBJ1-2
CDR3: ASSLKAGFTDTQY; V: TRBV27; size: .; J: TRBJ2-3
CDR3: ASSWLAGTPSTDTQY; V: TRBV5-1; size: .; J: TRBJ2-3
CDR3: ASSLLADYNEQF; V: TRBV6-5; size: .; J: TRBJ2-1